This T cell receptor (beta chain) was observed in a study of cytomegalovirus exposure and HLA in healthy donors. As to this clone: Its target is unknown.

Study outcomes and limitations: In vitro, three CMV-associated chains proved specific for CMV antigens. For cytomegalovirus status, the classifier reportedly gave diagnoses with high specificity and sensitivity. Across donors, most TCRs were seen rarely, yet some public ones were widespread. There were approximately 150 TCR beta chains listed as cytomegalovirus-associated.

Sequencing was performed with immunoSEQ multiplex PCR; in TCRdb, only in-frame clones are kept and a portion is missing. The table lists about 160,000 clones, about 82% of them singletons. The source material was PBMCs. This TCR was recovered from a young man in good health and CMV-seropositive.

CDR3 region: CASRDYYSNQPQHF. The CDR3 bases are TGTGCCAGCAGGGACTATTATAGCAATCAGCCCCAGCATTTT. V gene TRBV5-8 combines with J gene TRBJ1-5; no definite D call. Trimming left V 5 bases short and J 0 bases short, with 9 bases between. The CDR3 is 14 amino acids. From germline, CDR1 is SGHTS and CDR2 YDEGEE. Supplemented by reference TRBV5-8 and TRBJ1-5, the full variable domain reads EAGVTQSPTHLIKTRGQQATLRCSPISGHTSVYWYQQALGLGLQFLLWYDEGEERNRGNFPPRFSGRQFPNYSSELNVNALELEDSALYLCASRDYYSNQPQHFGDGTRLSIL.